Described below is a single T cell receptor beta chain sequence and its context. Its antigen is not known. The sample comes from a study of cytomegalovirus exposure and HLA in healthy donors. Points from the study as a whole: CMV antigen specificity of three CMV-associated chains was confirmed in vitro. TCR sequences were mostly rare, though some public TCRs occurred in many donors.

Germline V CDR1 and CDR2: SGHRS, YFSETQ. The CDR3 sequence is 16 residues long. The V gene end was trimmed by 1 base and the J gene end by 9 bases; junction bases not matched to a gene: 10. Vbeta (60) and Jbeta (13) primers were used in the PCR. In the source study's methods: There were about 86 million unique TCR beta chains by a later count, and approximately 11 million of them were shared. Produced via immunoSEQ multiplex PCR; TCRdb's table is partial and in-frame only. V, J and clone size reflect that table, while D and trimming were determined from the DNA. Here the sample spans about 91,000 clones, approximately 89% being singletons.

The TCR originated in a man aged 30 to 39 in good health and CMV-seropositive. What was sequenced was PBMCs. The chain has TRBV5-1 and TRBJ2-1, with 10 bases identical to TRBD2. CDR3 coding DNA: TGCGCCAGCAGCTTGAAACTAGCGGGGCAGCGGGGTGAGCAGTTCTTC. Its translation: CASSLKLAGQRGEQFF.